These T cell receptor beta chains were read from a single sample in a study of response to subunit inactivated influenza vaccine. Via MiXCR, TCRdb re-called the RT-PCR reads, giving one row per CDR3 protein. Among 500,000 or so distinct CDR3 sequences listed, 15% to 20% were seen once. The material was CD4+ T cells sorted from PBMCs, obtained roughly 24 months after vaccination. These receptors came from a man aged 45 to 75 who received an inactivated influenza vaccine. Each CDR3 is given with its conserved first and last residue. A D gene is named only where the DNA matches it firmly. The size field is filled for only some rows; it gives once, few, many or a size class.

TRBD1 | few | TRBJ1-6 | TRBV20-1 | TGCAGTGCTATTAGCGGCGGACAGGGAGGCTCACCCCTCCACTTT | CSAISGGQGGSPLHF
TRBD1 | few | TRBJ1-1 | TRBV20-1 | TGCAGTGCTGGACCGGGACAGCTTAATGAAGCTTTCTTT | CSAGPGQLNEAFF
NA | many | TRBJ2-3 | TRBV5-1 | TGCGCCAGCAGCCCCGGAACGTCGGGAGATACGCAGTATTTT | CASSPGTSGDTQYF
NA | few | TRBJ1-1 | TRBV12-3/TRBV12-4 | TGTGCCAGCAGTATTAGCGCCCGTGAAGCTTTCTTT | CASSISAREAFF
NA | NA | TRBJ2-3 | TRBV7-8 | TGTGCCAGCAGCTTAGCCTGGGGAGCTCAGGGAGATACGCAGTATTTT | CASSLAWGAQGDTQYF
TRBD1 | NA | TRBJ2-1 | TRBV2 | TGTGCCAGCAAGGGACAGGTCCACAATGAGCAGTTCTTC | CASKGQVHNEQFF
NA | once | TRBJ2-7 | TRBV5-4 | TGTGCCAGCAGCTTTGGGACAACTAACTACGAGCAGTACTTC | CASSFGTTNYEQYF
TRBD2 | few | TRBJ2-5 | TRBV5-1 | TGCGCCAGCAGCCCGGGACTAAACCAAGAGACCCAGTACTTC | CASSPGLNQETQYF
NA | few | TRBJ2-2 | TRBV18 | TGTGCCAGCTCAACATCTGACATTTTCATCGCCCCTGCGACCGGGGAGCTGTTTTTT | CASSTSDIFIAPATGELFF
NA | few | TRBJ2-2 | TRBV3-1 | TGTGCCAGCGCAGGGGTTATCGGGGAGCTGTTTTTT | CASAGVIGELFF
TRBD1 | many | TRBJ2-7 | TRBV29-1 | TGCAGCGTTGAAAGGGCCGGGACAGGGAGGAACGAGCAGTACTTC | CSVERAGTGRNEQYF
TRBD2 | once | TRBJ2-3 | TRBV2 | TGTGCCAGCAGGCTGACGGCTAGCGGGGTCCGCACAGATACGCAGTATTTT | CASRLTASGVRTDTQYF
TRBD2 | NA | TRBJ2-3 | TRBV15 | TGTGCCACCAGCAGCCAGGCGGAGAGGTGGACTAGCGGGAGGTACAGCCTTAGCACAGATACGCAGTATTTT | CATSSQAERWTSGRYSLSTDTQYF
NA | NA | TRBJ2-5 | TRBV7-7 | TGTGCCAGCAGTCAGACCGCGCAAGAGACCCAGTACTTC | CASSQTAQETQYF
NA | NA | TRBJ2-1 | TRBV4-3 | TGCGCCAGCAGCCAAGAAGCGGATAGCTCCTACAATGAGCAGTTCTTC | CASSQEADSSYNEQFF
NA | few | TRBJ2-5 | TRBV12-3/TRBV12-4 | TGTGCCAGCAGCCCCTCACAGGGCCCGGAGACCCAGTACTTC | CASSPSQGPETQYF
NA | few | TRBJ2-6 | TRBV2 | TGTGCCAGCAGTGGTGACAGGTGGGCCAACGTCCTGACTTTC | CASSGDRWANVLTF
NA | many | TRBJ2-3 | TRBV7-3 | TGTGCCAGCAGCTTAAACGCAGATACGCAGTATTTT | CASSLNADTQYF
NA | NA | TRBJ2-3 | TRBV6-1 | TGTGCCAGCAGATTGGGGTCTGTTTCAGATACGCAGTATTTT | CASRLGSVSDTQYF
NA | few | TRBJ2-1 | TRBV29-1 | TGCAGCGTTGGGGGGCCCAGAGGCCCCTACAATGAGCAGTTCTTC | CSVGGPRGPYNEQFF
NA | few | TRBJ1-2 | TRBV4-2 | TGTGCCAGCAGCCAAGAAAATCCGGGTAGCTACACCTTC | CASSQENPGSYTF
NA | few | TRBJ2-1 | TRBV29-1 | TGCAGCGTTCTGTTGGTGGCGGCGAGCTCCTACAATGAGCAGTTCTTC | CSVLLVAASSYNEQFF
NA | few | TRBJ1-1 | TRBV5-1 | TGCGCCAGCAGCTTGGTTTCCTGGGACACTGAAGCTTTCTTT | CASSLVSWDTEAFF
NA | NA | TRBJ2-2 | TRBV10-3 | TGTGCCATCAATCCTTGGGAGACCGGGGAGCTGTTTTTT | CAINPWETGELFF
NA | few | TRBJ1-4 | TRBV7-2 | TGTGCCAGCAGCTCCCAGACGGGGTTAAATGAAAAACTGTTTTTT | CASSSQTGLNEKLFF
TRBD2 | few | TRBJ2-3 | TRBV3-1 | TGTGCCAGCAGCCAAGATGAGGGACTAGCGGCCTACACAGATACGCAGTATTTT | CASSQDEGLAAYTDTQYF
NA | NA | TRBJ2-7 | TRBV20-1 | TGCAGTGCCGAAAGACAGGCGGTAAACGAGCAGTACTTC | CSAERQAVNEQYF
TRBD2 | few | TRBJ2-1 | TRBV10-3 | TGTGCCGTGAGGCAGACTAGCGGGGTGAACAATGAGCAGTTCTTC | CAVRQTSGVNNEQFF
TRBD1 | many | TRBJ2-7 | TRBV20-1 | TGCAGTGCTAGCGAGACAGGGGGGCGTTCCTACGAGCAGTACTTC | CSASETGGRSYEQYF
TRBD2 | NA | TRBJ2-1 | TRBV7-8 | TGTGCCAGCAGCTTAGGAGCGGGACTAGCCAATGAGCAGTTCTTC | CASSLGAGLANEQFF
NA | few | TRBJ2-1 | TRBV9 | TGTGCCAGCAGCGTAGTTTTAGCCTCCTACAATGAGCAGTTCTTC | CASSVVLASYNEQFF
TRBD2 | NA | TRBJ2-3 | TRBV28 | TGTGCCAGCAGTTCCCTAAAAAGCGGGAGGGCCGCAGATACGCAGTATTTT | CASSSLKSGRAADTQYF
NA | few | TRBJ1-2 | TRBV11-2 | TGTGCCAGCAGCTTAGATACGGGGACCTATGGCTACACCTTC | CASSLDTGTYGYTF
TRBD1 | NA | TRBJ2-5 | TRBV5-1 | TGCGCCAGCAGCGGCGGACAGGGATTAACGACCCAGTACTTC | CASSGGQGLTTQYF
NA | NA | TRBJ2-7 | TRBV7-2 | TGTGCCAGCGGTGGGGCACCCTCCTACGAGCAGTACTTC | CASGGAPSYEQYF
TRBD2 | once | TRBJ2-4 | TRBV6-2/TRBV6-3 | TGTGCCAGCAGTAGGACTAGCGGGGCCAAAAACATTCAGTACTTT | CASSRTSGAKNIQYF
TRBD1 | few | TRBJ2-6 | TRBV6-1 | TGTGCCAGCAGCACGACCACAGGGGCTGGGGCCAACGTCCTGACTTTC | CASSTTTGAGANVLTF
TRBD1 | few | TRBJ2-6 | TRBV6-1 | TGTGCCAGCAGCGAACAGACCGGACAGGGCGGGGCTGGGGCCAACGTCCTGACTTTC | CASSEQTGQGGAGANVLTF
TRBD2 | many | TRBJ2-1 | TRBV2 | TGTGCCAGCAGTGAACGCGGGACTAGCGGTAACAATGAGCAGTTCTTC | CASSERGTSGNNEQFF
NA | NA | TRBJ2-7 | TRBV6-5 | TGTGCCAGCAGTTACTCGAGGCAGGCCAGACACGAGCAGTACTTC | CASSYSRQARHEQYF
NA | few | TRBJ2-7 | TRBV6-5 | TGTGCCAGCAGTTATACAGGCGGGGAGACGTACTTC | CASSYTGGETYF
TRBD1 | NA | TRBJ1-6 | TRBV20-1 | TGCAGTGCTCTCCGGGGACAGGGGTCCTATAATTCACCCCTCCACTTT | CSALRGQGSYNSPLHF
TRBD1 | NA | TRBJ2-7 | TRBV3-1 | TGTGCCAGCAGCAGTCACAGGGGAGCAGAGCAGTACTTC | CASSSHRGAEQYF
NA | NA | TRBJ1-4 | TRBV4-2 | TGTGCCAGCAGCCAAGATGGGGCAGGGTCCGAAGAACTGTTTTTT | CASSQDGAGSEELFF
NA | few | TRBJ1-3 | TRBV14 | TGTGCCAGCAGCAACTTTGGAAACACCATATATTTT | CASSNFGNTIYF
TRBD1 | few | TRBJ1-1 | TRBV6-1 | TGTGCCAGCAGCTTCGGACAGGTGGGCACTGAAGCTTTCTTT | CASSFGQVGTEAFF
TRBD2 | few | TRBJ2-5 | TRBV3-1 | TGTGCCAGCAGCCAAACAGGACTAGCGGAGCTCCAAGAGACCCAGTACTTC | CASSQTGLAELQETQYF
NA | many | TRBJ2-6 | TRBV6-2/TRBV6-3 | TGTGCCACCACTTTCTCTGGGGCCAACGTCCTGACTTTC | CATTFSGANVLTF
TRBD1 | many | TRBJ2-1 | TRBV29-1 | TGCAGCGTTGGGGGAATCGGACAGGGCTACAATGAGCAGTTCTTC | CSVGGIGQGYNEQFF
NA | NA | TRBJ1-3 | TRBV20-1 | TGCAGTGCTAGAGATGGTACGGTTTCTGGAAACACCATATATTTT | CSARDGTVSGNTIYF
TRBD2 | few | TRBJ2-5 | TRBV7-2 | TGTGCCAGCAGCCAACTAGCGCAAGAGACCCAGTACTTC | CASSQLAQETQYF
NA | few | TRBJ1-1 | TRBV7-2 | TGTGCCAGCAGCTTAGCGGCCGGGACAAGGGGCGCCGCTTTCTTT | CASSLAAGTRGAAFF
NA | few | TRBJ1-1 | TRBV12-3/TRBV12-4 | TGTGCCAGCAGTTTGGGACCGCCGGGGACTGAAGCTTTCTTT | CASSLGPPGTEAFF
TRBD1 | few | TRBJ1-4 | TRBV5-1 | TGCGCCAGCAGCCCCCAGACAGGGGCGGAACTGTTTTTT | CASSPQTGAELFF
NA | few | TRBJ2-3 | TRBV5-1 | TGCGCCAGCAGCTTGGATGGGGTTAGCACAGATACGCAGTATTTT | CASSLDGVSTDTQYF